Given below is one TCR beta chain in context. Its antigen is still unknown. The data originate from a study of Graves' ophthalmopathy and Graves' hyperthyroidism. As the template, RNA transcripts were used to amplify TCR beta CDR3 regions. Amplification began with first-round RT-PCR using HTBI primers, then second-round multiplex PCR was performed. TCRdb reprocessed the multiplex PCR reads via MiXCR and lists one record per CDR3 protein. The table has just over 400,000 distinct CDR3 sequences, 20% to 25% seen once. Study-wide results and caveats: Sensitivity reached around 88% and specificity approximately 81% for a 13-signature model separating ophthalmopathy from stable hyperthyroidism. Blood samples also showed most expanded thyroid clonotypes exceeding 0.001 frequency.

Germline-derived CDR1 and CDR2 are SGDLS and YYNGEE. The CDR3 is made up of 13 amino acids. The V gene end was trimmed by 6 bases and the J gene end by 9 bases; junction bases not matched to a gene: 6. Diagnoses were established from clinical symptoms, serum thyroxine, TRAb, thyroid ultrasound and orbital computed tomography. The source of the PBMCs was over 8.5 ml of fresh peripheral blood. V is TRBV9 and J is TRBJ2-1; 10 bases line up with TRBD2. The TCR was taken from a young woman with stable Graves' hyperthyroidism. Sample: peripheral blood. Here the CDR3 reads CASTSGSSLEQFF. Written as DNA, the CDR3 is TGTGCCAGCACTAGCGGGAGCTCTCTTGAGCAGTTCTTC.